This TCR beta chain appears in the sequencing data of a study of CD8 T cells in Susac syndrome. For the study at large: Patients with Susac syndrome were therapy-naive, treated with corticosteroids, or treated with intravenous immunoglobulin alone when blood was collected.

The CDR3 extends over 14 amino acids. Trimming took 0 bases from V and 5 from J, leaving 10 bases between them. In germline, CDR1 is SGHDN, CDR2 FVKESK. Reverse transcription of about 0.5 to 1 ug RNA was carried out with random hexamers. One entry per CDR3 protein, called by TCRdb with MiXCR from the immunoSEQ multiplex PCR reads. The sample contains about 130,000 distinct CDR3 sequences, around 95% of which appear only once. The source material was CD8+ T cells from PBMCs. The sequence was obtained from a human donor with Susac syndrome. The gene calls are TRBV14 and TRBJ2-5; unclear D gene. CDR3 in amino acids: CASSQDFPVETQYF. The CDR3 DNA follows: TGTGCCAGCAGCCAAGATTTCCCCGTGGAGACCCAGTACTTC.